The rows below give T cell receptor beta chains drawn from one sample of a study of neurological immune-mediated disorders. TCRdb reprocessed the 5' RACE reads with MiXCR, giving one entry per CDR3 protein. The sample lists about 90,000 distinct CDR3 sequences; about 13% were seen once. Specimen: PBMCs. All receptors derive from a female donor with HTLV-1-associated myelopathy (HAM/TSP). The CDR3 runs from the conserved cysteine through the conserved F or W. A D gene is named only where the DNA matches it firmly. Clone sizes are given selectively: once, few, many, or a class where the clone is expanded.

cdr3_length	v_call	clone_size	j_call	d_call	cdr3_aa	cdr3_nt
11	TRBV5-1	many	TRBJ2-7	TRBD2	CASSWGGEQYF	TGCGCCAGCAGCTGGGGGGGCGAGCAGTACTTC
14	TRBV12-3/TRBV12-4	many	TRBJ2-3	.	CASSQRAKGYTQYF	TGTGCCAGCAGCCAACGGGCCAAGGGGTATACGCAGTATTTT
15	TRBV5-1	.	TRBJ2-2	.	CASSLPGRGTGELFF	TGCGCCAGCAGCTTGCCGGGGAGAGGTACCGGGGAGCTGTTTTTT
14	TRBV5-6	.	TRBJ2-5	TRBD1	CASRPTGGSETQYF	TGTGCCAGCAGGCCGACAGGGGGCTCAGAGACCCAGTACTTC
15	TRBV29-1	.	TRBJ2-2	.	CSVVKGSGNTGELFF	TGCAGCGTTGTCAAGGGTAGCGGGAACACCGGGGAGCTGTTTTTT
16	TRBV9	many	TRBJ2-3	TRBD2	CASSPILAGVTDTQYF	TGTGCCAGCAGCCCTATTCTAGCGGGGGTCACAGATACGCAGTATTTT
14	TRBV27	few	TRBJ2-1	TRBD1	CASSPPNRGNEQFF	TGTGCCAGCAGTCCCCCGAACAGGGGCAATGAGCAGTTCTTC
14	TRBV24-1	many	TRBJ2-5	.	CATSDRTGSETQYF	TGTGCCACCAGTGACCGAACAGGGAGTGAGACCCAGTACTTC
10	TRBV20-1	.	TRBJ1-4	.	CSGWREKLFF	TGCAGTGGGTGGAGGGAAAAACTGTTTTTT
13	TRBV12-3/TRBV12-4	many	TRBJ2-6	.	CASSRNGANVLTF	TGTGCCAGCAGTCGAAATGGGGCCAACGTCCTGACTTTC
14	TRBV5-1	many	TRBJ2-1	.	CASSVEFSYNEQFF	TGCGCCAGCAGCGTTGAGTTCTCCTACAATGAGCAGTTCTTC
14	TRBV28	many	TRBJ2-7	.	CASSPWGRSQEQYF	TGTGCCAGCAGCCCGTGGGGGCGGTCCCAGGAGCAGTACTTC
19	TRBV20-1	many	TRBJ2-6	TRBD2	CSALIWMTSGDSGANVLTF	TGCAGTGCTCTTATCTGGATGACTAGCGGGGACTCTGGGGCCAACGTCCTGACTTTC
14	TRBV29-1	many	TRBJ2-3	TRBD2	CSVDPSGGADTQYF	TGCAGCGTTGACCCTAGCGGGGGAGCAGATACGCAGTATTTT
13	TRBV20-1	.	TRBJ1-2	.	CSDSEAGSYGYTF	TGCAGTGATAGCGAGGCAGGGAGCTATGGCTACACCTTC
14	TRBV29-1	many	TRBJ1-2	TRBD1	CSVEGQGANYGYTF	TGCAGCGTTGAAGGACAGGGGGCTAACTATGGCTACACCTTC
16	TRBV5-1	many	TRBJ2-7	TRBD1	CASSLYPTGQGYEQYF	TGCGCCAGCAGCTTGTACCCCACGGGACAGGGCTACGAGCAGTACTTC
13	TRBV5-1	many	TRBJ2-7	.	CASSAERADEQYF	TGCGCCAGCAGTGCAGAGCGGGCCGACGAGCAGTACTTC
14	TRBV15	many	TRBJ2-7	TRBD1	CATSREGQPYEQYF	TGTGCTACCAGCAGAGAGGGACAGCCCTACGAGCAGTACTTC
15	TRBV28	many	TRBJ2-7	TRBD1	CASSFLGQELYEQYF	TGTGCCAGCAGCTTCCTCGGACAGGAACTCTACGAGCAGTACTTC
15	TRBV5-1	many	TRBJ1-2	.	CASSPGGATNYGYTF	TGCGCCAGCAGCCCCGGGGGGGCCACTAACTATGGCTACACCTTC
12	TRBV27	many	TRBJ2-1	.	CASSFEQTEQFF	TGTGCCAGCAGTTTTGAGCAGACCGAGCAGTTCTTC
16	TRBV5-1	.	TRBJ2-3	TRBD2	CASTFGEGLGTDTQYF	TGCGCCAGCACCTTTGGGGAGGGACTCGGCACAGATACGCAGTATTTT
13	TRBV20-1	many	TRBJ2-1	TRBD2	CSARDRERGGKFF	TGCAGTGCTAGAGATCGTGAGCGGGGGGGCAAGTTCTTC
15	TRBV18	many	TRBJ2-2	TRBD2	CASSPGLINTGELFF	TGTGCCAGCTCACCGGGACTAATAAACACCGGGGAGCTGTTTTTT
12	TRBV5-1	many	TRBJ2-7	.	CASSSEIYEQYF	TGCGCCAGCAGCTCGGAGATATACGAGCAGTACTTC
19	TRBV12-3/TRBV12-4	few	TRBJ2-1	.	CAGAQGTMMGSSSYNEQFF	TGTGCCGGAGCGCAGGGGACGATGATGGGTAGTAGCTCCTACAATGAGCAGTTCTTC
15	TRBV6-5	many	TRBJ2-5	.	CASSSYYVGQETQYF	TGTGCCAGCAGCTCCTACTATGTGGGGCAAGAGACCCAGTACTTC
16	TRBV7-9	many	TRBJ2-3	TRBD2	CASSSPSSGGAGTQYF	TGTGCCAGCAGCTCTCCCTCTAGCGGGGGGGCTGGTACGCAGTATTTT
15	TRBV10-1	many	TRBJ2-7	.	CASSEGSHTTYEQYF	TGCGCCAGCAGTGAAGGGTCCCATACTACCTACGAGCAGTACTTC